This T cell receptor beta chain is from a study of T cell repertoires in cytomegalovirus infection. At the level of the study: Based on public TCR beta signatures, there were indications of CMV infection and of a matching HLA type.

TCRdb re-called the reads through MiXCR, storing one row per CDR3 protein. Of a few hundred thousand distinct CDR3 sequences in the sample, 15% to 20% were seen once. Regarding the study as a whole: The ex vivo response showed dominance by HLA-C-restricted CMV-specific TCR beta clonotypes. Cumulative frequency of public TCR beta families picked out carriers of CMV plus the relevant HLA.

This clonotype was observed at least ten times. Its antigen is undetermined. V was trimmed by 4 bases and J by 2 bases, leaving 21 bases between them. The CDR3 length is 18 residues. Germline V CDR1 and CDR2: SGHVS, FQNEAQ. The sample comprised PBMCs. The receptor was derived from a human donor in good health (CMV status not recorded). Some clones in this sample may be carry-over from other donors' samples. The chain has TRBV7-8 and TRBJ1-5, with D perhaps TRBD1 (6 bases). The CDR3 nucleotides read TGTGCCAGCAGCTCCCTGGGGGGCGAGGGCTGGCGCAATCAGCCCCAGCATTTT. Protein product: CASSSLGGEGWRNQPQHF.